The entry below describes one TCR beta chain. This sample was included in a study of brain metastases from non-small cell lung cancer. CDR3 length equals 13 residues. V lost 7 bases and J lost 8, with 17 bases in between. Germline-derived CDR1 and CDR2 are LNHDA and SQIVND (reference sequence). Here immunoSEQ multiplex PCR was the method, and the copy in TCRdb shows in-frame clones only, minus some. The sample includes about 1,300 clones, roughly four fifths of them seen just once. The TCR was taken from a donor aged 40 or over with non-small cell lung cancer. The chain recombines TRBV19 with TRBJ1-2, with D maybe TRBD1 (6 bases). Sequenced material: tumor-adjacent normal tissue. The CDR3 DNA reads TGTGCCAGTACTTTGGGGGGGGCAGGAGGCTACACCTTC. This sequence encodes CASTLGGAGGYTF. The full variable domain, its missing parts supplied by reference TRBV19 and TRBJ1-2, is DGGITQSPKYLFRKEGQNVTLSCEQNLNHDAMYWYRQDPGQGLRLIYYSQIVNDFQKGDIAEGYSVSREKKESFPLTVTSAQKNPTAFYLCASTLGGAGGYTFGSGTRLTVV.